This entry lists 11 T cell receptor beta chains sequenced from one sample in a study of blood T cell repertoires in COVID-19. Repertoires were generated with immunoSEQ multiplex PCR, while TCRdb's copy carries only in-frame clones and drops some. Here the sample spans 150,000 to 200,000 clones, around 86% being singletons. The specimen was PBMCs or T cells enriched from blood (not recorded which). All receptors derive from a woman in her thirties or forties in a cohort exposed to, infected with or recovered from COVID-19 (not recorded which).

This clone was recorded only once. This chain connects TRBV21-1 to TRBJ1-5; TRBD1 was called by the table and not checked on the DNA. TRBV21-1 has pseudogene status. This CDR3 is built from 16 residues. CDR3 region: CASSKKNINSNQPQHF. The CDR3 DNA reads as TGTGCCAGCAGCAAAAAAAACATTAACAGCAATCAGCCCCAGCATTTT.

The rearrangement joins TRBV2 to TRBJ1-2, with a tentative D call TRBD1 (6 bases). CDR3 length: 12 amino acids. Germline V gene data show CDR1 as SNHLY and CDR2 as FYNNEI. Trimming stripped 3 bases from V and 8 bases from J, with 10 bases between. The CDR3 sequence: CASSDTTGGYTF. The CDR3 DNA follows: TGTGCCAGCAGTGATACAACAGGGGGCTACACCTTC. Variable domain in full (rest from reference TRBV2 and TRBJ1-2): EPEVTQTPSHQVTQMGQEVILRCVPISNHLYFYWYRQILGQKVEFLVSFYNNEISEKSEIFDDQFSVERPDGSNFTLKIRSTKLEDSAMYFCASSDTTGGYTFGSGTRLTVV.

The gene calls are TRBV18 and TRBJ2-6; D call uncertain. The CDR3 loop spans 15 amino acids. Per germline, CDR1 KGHSH and CDR2 LQKENI. Trimming left V 3 bases short and J 5 bases short, with 11 bases between. The CDR3 spells CASSPGVSWANVLTF. In DNA form, the CDR3 reads TGTGCCAGCTCACCTGGAGTCTCCTGGGCCAACGTCCTGACTTTC. Full variable domain (remainder filled in from reference TRBV18 and TRBJ2-6): NAGVMQNPRHLVRRRGQEARLRCSPMKGHSHVYWYRQLPEEGLKFMVYLQKENIIDESGMPKERFSAEFPKEGPSILRIQQVVRGDSAAYFCASSPGVSWANVLTFGAGSRLTVL.

The rearrangement links TRBV7-9 to TRBJ2-5, with a weak D call TRBD2 (5 bases). The CDR3 loop spans 13 amino acids. V was cut by 1 base and J by 5 bases, with 8 bases left in between. Germline loops: CDR1 SEHNR, CDR2 FQNEAQ (reference sequence). CDR3 coding DNA: TGTGCCAGCAGCTTAGTACCGGGGGAGACCCAGTACTTC. Protein: CASSLVPGETQYF.

The V call is TRBV6-5, the J call TRBJ1-1; perhaps TRBD1 as D (6 bases). Germline CDR1 and CDR2: MNHEY and SVGAGI. V lost 6 bases and J 8 bases, leaving 19 bases between the germline ends. This CDR3 comprises 14 residues. CDR3: CASSLEDGGPEAFF. The CDR3 nucleotides are TGTGCCAGCAGCCTGGAGGATGGGGGCCCAGAAGCTTTCTTT.

This clone was found once. This chain joins TRBV7-7 and TRBJ2-7; D might be TRBD2 (6 bases). Germline CDR1 and CDR2: SSHAT and FNYEAQ (reference sequence). With 5 bases removed from V and 5 bases from J, the gap between germline ends came to 16 bases. CDR3 length equals 14 residues. The CDR3 DNA follows: TGTGCCAGCAGCGTGGGACTCCATGTTGACGAGCAGTACTTC. Encoded protein: CASSVGLHVDEQYF.

The V gene is TRBV9, the J gene TRBJ1-1; D is unclear. The V gene lost 7 bases and the J gene lost 4 bases, with 11 bases spanning the gap. The germline V gene encodes CDR1 SGDLS and CDR2 YYNGEE. This CDR3 has 12 residues. The CDR3 DNA reads as TGTGCCAGCGGCGATTTGAGCACTGAAGCTTTCTTT. Translation: CASGDLSTEAFF.

V is TRBV6-4 and J is TRBJ1-1, with D uncertain. The CDR3 sequence is 8 residues long. Trimming shortened V by 6 bases and J by 10 bases, and 3 bases separated the two germline ends. Germline lookup yields CDR1 MRHNA and CDR2 SNTAGT. The chain's CDR3 is CASRRAFF. The CDR3 region has the DNA TGTGCCAGCAGGCGAGCTTTCTTT.

The chain recombines TRBV6-1 with TRBJ1-4; possible D gene TRBD1, 6 bases. This CDR3 has 16 residues. Trimming pared 0 bases from V and 5 bases from J, leaving 13 bases between. From germline, CDR1 is MNHNS and CDR2 SASEGT. For the CDR3, the DNA is TGTGCCAGCAGTGAAGCTTGGGGGCGGGCGAATGAAAAACTGTTTTTT. It yields the protein CASSEAWGRANEKLFF.

The gene calls are TRBV7-9 and TRBJ2-7; 9 bases align to TRBD1. The CDR3 loop spans 12 amino acids. The junction had 2 bases not matched to a gene; V was cut back by 5 bases and J by 6 bases. Germline CDR1 is SEHNR and CDR2 is FQNEAQ (reference sequence). For the CDR3, the DNA is TGTGCCAGCAGCGTACAGGGGGCCGAGCAGTACTTC. The encoded protein is CASSVQGAEQYF.

V is TRBV5-1 and J is TRBJ2-3; 9 nucleotides align to TRBD2. The CDR3 runs 15 residues. CDR1 SGHRS and CDR2 YFSETQ come from the germline V gene. J gave up 5 bases and V 5 bases, and 9 bases lay outside the gene matches. CDR3 bases: TGCGCCAGCAGGGATGGCGGGGGGGCTGGAGATACGCAGTATTTT. Translated: CASRDGGGAGDTQYF.